One sample yielded the 10 T cell receptor beta chains listed below, sequenced in a study of beta chain features in type 1 diabetes. Investigators reverse transcribed all isolated RNA, so they sequenced expressed TCRB transcripts. Clones were sequenced by immunoSEQ multiplex PCR, and TCRdb holds only the in-frame ones, with some missing. This sample has under 450,000 clones, with over 11% found just once. The sequenced sample was naive CD4+ T cells from blood. All receptors derive from a man aged 30-40 years in good health.

This clone was observed a handful of times. The chain joins TRBV9 to TRBJ2-7; a weak D match, TRBD1 (6 bases). CDR1 is SGDLS, CDR2 YYNGEE, per germline. The CDR3 totals 14 residues. V lost 5 bases and J 8 bases, leaving 20 bases between the germline ends. Written as DNA, the CDR3 is TGTGCCAGCAGTATCACAGGGTCCCTCGACAAGCAGTACTTC. Protein sequence: CASSITGSLDKQYF.

This clone was recorded a few times. The chain uses TRBV7-3 and TRBJ2-2, with unresolved D. From germline, CDR1 is SGHTA and CDR2 FQGTGA. This CDR3 is 13 amino acids long. Trimming cost V 2 bases and J 4 bases, with 5 bases left between them. The CDR3 protein is CASSLASTGELFF. The CDR3 region has the DNA TGTGCCAGCAGCTTAGCTAGCACCGGGGAGCTGTTTTTT.

This clone was observed a few times. The chain joins TRBV4-3 to TRBJ2-5, with unresolved D. V was clipped by 0 bases and J by 0 bases, with 8 bases between them. From germline, CDR1 is LGHNA and CDR2 YSLEER. The CDR3 runs 15 residues. The CDR3 DNA is TGCGCCAGCAGCCAAGAATGGTCTAACCAAGAGACCCAGTACTTC. Residues: CASSQEWSNQETQYF.

The J gene is TRBJ2-7, the V gene TRBV9; unclear D gene. This CDR3 has 14 amino acids. The germline CDR1 and CDR2 sequences are SGDLS and YYNGEE. Trimming removed 0 bases from V and 4 bases from J, with 11 bases in between. This chain's CDR3 is CASSVEYYKYEQYF. The CDR3 bases are TGTGCCAGCAGCGTAGAATACTATAAATACGAGCAGTACTTC.

The chain links TRBV9 to TRBJ1-6; D remains ambiguous. CDR1 is SGDLS, CDR2 YYNGEE, per germline. The CDR3 is made up of 15 amino acids. V was cut by 0 bases and J by 3 bases, with 7 bases left in between. The CDR3 spells CASSVGPNYNSPLHF. The CDR3 region has the DNA TGTGCCAGCAGCGTAGGACCGAACTATAATTCACCCCTCCACTTT.

CDR3 bases: TGTGCCAGCAGCCGGGGCGGGACACAGAGCTCTGGGGCCAACGTCCTGACTTTC. Translating it yields CASSRGGTQSSGANVLTF. The V gene is TRBV5-4, the J gene TRBJ2-6, with D possibly called TRBD1 or TRBD2 (6 bases each). The CDR3 has 18 residues. Looked up from germline, CDR1 is SGHNT and CDR2 is YYREEE (reference sequence). The germline V and J ends were trimmed by 4 bases and 0 bases, with 17 bases remaining between them.

V and J are TRBV15 and TRBJ2-5, with D possibly being TRBD2 (6 bases). The CDR3 length is 16 residues. Germline assignment: CDR1 LNHNV and CDR2 YYDKDF (reference sequence). V was trimmed by 5 bases and J by 5 bases, leaving 21 bases between them. The CDR3 spells CATSYGRQEGLETQYF. The CDR3 DNA follows: TGTGCCACCAGCTACGGGCGGCAGGAGGGGTTGGAGACCCAGTACTTC. The whole variable domain, filled in from reference TRBV15 and TRBJ2-5, reads DAMVIQNPRYQVTQFGKPVTLSCSQTLNHNVMYWYQQKSSQAPKLLFHYYDKDFNNEADTPDNFQSRRPNTSFCFLDIRSPGLGDTAMYLCATSYGRQEGLETQYFGPGTRLLVL.

V usage is TRBV9 and J usage is TRBJ2-7, with 16 bases identical to TRBD2. The V gene end was trimmed by 2 bases and the J gene end by 6 bases; junction bases not matched to a gene: 11. Germline CDR1 and CDR2: SGDLS and YYNGEE. The CDR3 contains 18 residues. DNA for the CDR3: TGTGCCAGCAGCGTGGGACTAGCGGGAGGGCCTCTTCCCCCCGAGCAGTACGTC. Protein product: CASSVGLAGGPLPPEQYV.

V and J are TRBV7-2 and TRBJ2-7, with unresolved D. V shed 1 base and J shed 6 bases, with 19 bases lying between them. CDR3 size: 16 residues. The germline CDR1 and CDR2 sequences are SGHTA and FQGNSA. CDR3: CASSLGPLVRLSEQYF. The CDR3 bases are TGTGCCAGCAGCTTAGGGCCGCTAGTAAGGCTTTCCGAGCAGTACTTC. The full variable domain, with the rest looked up from reference TRBV7-2 and TRBJ2-7, is GAGVSQSPSNKVTEKGKDVELRCDPISGHTALYWYRQSLGQGLEFLIYFQGNSAPDKSGLPSDRFSAERTGGSVSTLTIQRTQQEDSAVYLCASSLGPLVRLSEQYFGPGTRLTVT.

This clone was found a few times. The DNA for the CDR3 is TGTGCCAGCAGTAACCCGGCCTACGAGCAGTACTTC. Amino acids: CASSNPAYEQYF. The V gene is TRBV6-6, the J gene TRBJ2-7; D not certain. V was pared by 5 bases and J by 2 bases, with 7 bases between. The germline CDR1 and CDR2 sequences are MNHNY and SVGAGI (reference sequence). The CDR3 contains 12 residues.